One and the same sample provided the 29 T cell receptor beta chains below, sequenced in a study of cytomegalovirus exposure and HLA in healthy donors. Measured with immunoSEQ multiplex PCR; TCRdb has only the in-frame clones, and not every one. The data contain 150,000 to 200,000 clones, 86% of them singletons. The specimen sequenced was PBMCs. These TCRs come from a woman in her late teens or twenties in good health and CMV-seronegative.

The chain employs TRBV18 and TRBJ1-1; TRBD1 matches 9 bases. CDR1 KGHSH and CDR2 LQKENI come from the germline V gene. V lost 0 bases to trimming and J lost 6 bases; unmatched junction nucleotides: 8. This CDR3 spans 16 amino acids. The CDR3 nucleotides are TGTGCCAGCTCACCACCGAACAGGGGGCGCTTGTCTGAAGCTTTCTTT. This encodes CASSPPNRGRLSEAFF.

This rearrangement joins TRBV18 to TRBJ1-5; D is possibly TRBD1 (6 bases). In germline, CDR1 is KGHSH, CDR2 LQKENI. V was clipped by 3 bases and J by 4 bases, with 10 bases between them. The CDR3 extends over 14 amino acids. CDR3 sequence (DNA): TGTGCCAGCTCACCGACTACAGGGAATCAGCCCCAGCATTTT. Protein: CASSPTTGNQPQHF.

V usage is TRBV4-2 and J usage is TRBJ2-1; TRBD2 aligns across 11 bases. V gave up 0 bases and J gave up 4 bases; unmatched junction bases: 2. This CDR3 has 16 amino acids. Per the germline V gene, CDR1 is LGHNA and CDR2 is YNFKEQ. DNA for the CDR3: TGTGCCAGCAGCCAAGACCCTAGCGGGGGGTACAATGAGCAGTTCTTC. Translation: CASSQDPSGGYNEQFF.

This clone was seen more than once but under ten times. This sequence joins TRBV6-1 and TRBJ1-5, with TRBD1 identical over 7 bases. The CDR3 is 15 amino acids. CDR1 is MNHNS and CDR2 is SASEGT in the germline V gene. Unmatched junction bases numbered 6, after V lost 1 base and J lost 6 bases. In nucleotides, the CDR3 is TGTGCCAGCAGTGAAGGTCGACAGGGAACTCAGCCCCAGCATTTT. As protein: CASSEGRQGTQPQHF.

Comment on this clone: Other DNA sequences from this sample encode an identical CDR3 as well. The chain is built from TRBV18 and TRBJ2-1; 7 bases map to TRBD2. The CDR3 spans 16 residues. The V gene's germline CDR1 is KGHSH and CDR2 LQKENI. With V trimmed by 0 bases and J by 0 bases, 2 bases remained unmatched. CDR3: CASSPPSGGSYNEQFF. CDR3 coding DNA: TGTGCCAGCTCACCACCGTCGGGGGGCTCCTACAATGAGCAGTTCTTC.

The chain has TRBV6-5 and TRBJ1-6; possibly TRBD1 for D (5 bases). Trimming took off 5 bases at V and 7 bases at J, with 12 bases between the two ends. The CDR3 spans 14 residues. Germline V CDR1 and CDR2: MNHEY, SVGAGI. CDR3 sequence (DNA): TGTGCCAGCAGTGAAGAACAGGAGAATTCACCCCTCCACTTT. Its protein product is CASSEEQENSPLHF.

In this sample, this clone turned up a few times. The chain couples TRBV30 to TRBJ1-2; maybe TRBD1 (6 bases). Germline V gene data show CDR1 as GTSNPN and CDR2 as SVGIG (reference sequence). The CDR3 extends over 14 amino acids. Trimming took off 5 bases at V and 3 bases at J, with 16 bases between the two ends. The CDR3 reads CAWEDRISDYGYTF. In DNA form, the CDR3 reads TGTGCCTGGGAAGACAGGATCTCAGACTATGGCTACACCTTC.

V and J are TRBV7-2 and TRBJ1-2; a weak D match, TRBD1 (5 bases). Germline assignment: CDR1 SGHTA and CDR2 FQGNSA. This CDR3 has 14 amino acids. Trimming shortened V by 1 base and J by 4 bases, and 10 bases separated the two germline ends. The CDR3 DNA is TGTGCCAGCAGCTTAGTCGTGGGGCCCTATGGCTACACCTTC. Translation: CASSLVVGPYGYTF. Looking up the rest from reference TRBV7-2 and TRBJ1-2 gives the full variable domain: GAGVSQSPSNKVTEKGKDVELRCDPISGHTALYWYRQSLGQGLEFLIYFQGNSAPDKSGLPSDRFSAERTGGSVSTLTIQRTQQEDSAVYLCASSLVVGPYGYTFGSGTRLTVV.

The chain recombines TRBV19 with TRBJ1-5; 8 nucleotides agree with TRBD1. The CDR3 sequence is 17 residues long. Germline CDR1 reads LNHDA; CDR2 reads SQIVND (reference sequence). V gave up 5 bases and J gave up 0 bases; unmatched junction bases: 9. The CDR3 is CASSGGQALYSNQPQHF. CDR3 nucleotides: TGTGCCAGTAGTGGGGGACAGGCATTGTATAGCAATCAGCCCCAGCATTTT.

This rearrangement joins TRBV6-1 to TRBJ1-2; tentative D call: TRBD1 (6 bases). The V end lost 1 base, the J end lost 3 bases, and 9 bases lay between the germline ends. The germline CDR1 and CDR2 sequences are MNHNS and SASEGT. The CDR3 has 14 amino acids. CDR3 sequence (DNA): TGTGCCAGCAGTGAAGACAGGGTTGACTATGGCTACACCTTC. Its protein is CASSEDRVDYGYTF.

Only one count was recorded for this clone. This chain connects TRBV5-1 to TRBJ1-1; 12 bases are shared with TRBD1. Germline-derived CDR1 and CDR2 are SGHRS and YFSETQ. The V gene end was trimmed by 4 bases and the J gene end by 8 bases; junction bases not matched to a gene: 0. CDR3 length: 12 residues. The CDR3 nucleotides read TGCGCCAGCAGCGGGACAGGGGGCGAAGCTTTCTTT. It translates to CASSGTGGEAFF.

This clone was found a few times. The chain joins TRBV5-1 to TRBJ1-2, with 7 bases lining up with TRBD1. Germline V CDR1 and CDR2: SGHRS, YFSETQ. The V and J ends lost 3 bases and 2 bases, in that order; junction bases with no gene match: 4. The CDR3 spans 14 residues. CDR3 DNA sequence: TGCGCCAGCAGCTCATTACAGGGGAACTATGGCTACACCTTC. Its translation is CASSSLQGNYGYTF.

This chain joins TRBV29-1 and TRBJ1-2; tentatively, D is TRBD1 (5 bases). The CDR3 runs 13 residues. V shed 0 bases and J shed 8 bases, with 13 bases lying between them. CDR1 and CDR2 from the germline V gene are SQVTM and ANQGSEA. The CDR3 is CSVEDPGDLGYTF. The CDR3 DNA is TGCAGCGTTGAAGATCCGGGGGATTTGGGCTACACCTTC.

This clone showed up just a few times. The rearrangement links TRBV7-9 to TRBJ1-6; 8 positions agree with TRBD1. J lost 8 bases, V lost 1 base, and 10 bases had no gene match. Germline V CDR1 and CDR2: SEHNR, FQNEAQ (reference sequence). CDR3 length: 17 amino acids. CDR3 protein: CASSLDIWGQAYSPLHF. CDR3 bases: TGTGCCAGCAGCTTAGACATTTGGGGACAGGCATATTCACCCCTCCACTTT.

This clone appeared once. This chain connects TRBV30 to TRBJ2-2, with D possibly being TRBD1 (5 bases). Germline V gene data show CDR1 as GTSNPN and CDR2 as SVGIG (reference sequence). This CDR3 has 14 residues. Trimming cost V 6 bases and J 4 bases, with 15 bases left between them. The CDR3 DNA sequence: TGTGCCTGTAGGGGCAGAGCGCGCACCGGGGAGCTGTTTTTT. Its translation: CACRGRARTGELFF.

The chain uses TRBV5-1 and TRBJ2-2, with D tentatively TRBD2 (5 bases). Germline-derived CDR1 and CDR2 are SGHRS and YFSETQ. Trimming removed 0 bases from V and 9 bases from J, with 6 bases in between. The CDR3 runs to 12 residues. CDR3 sequence (DNA): TGCGCCAGCAGCTTGGGAGGGCGGGAGCTGTTTTTT. The encoded protein is CASSLGGRELFF. The whole variable domain, filled in from reference TRBV5-1 and TRBJ2-2, reads KAGVTQTPRYLIKTRGQQVTLSCSPISGHRSVSWYQQTPGQGLQFLFEYFSETQRNKGNFPGRFSGRQFSNSRSEMNVSTLELGDSALYLCASSLGGRELFFGEGSRLTVL.

The chain has TRBV5-1 and TRBJ2-7; D is possibly TRBD1 (6 bases). The CDR3 covers 13 residues. V was shortened by 5 bases and J by 0 bases, with 9 bases between the two germline ends. Germline assignment: CDR1 SGHRS and CDR2 YFSETQ. In DNA, the CDR3 is TGCGCCAGCAGTCGGACAGTCTCCTACGAGCAGTACTTC. This encodes CASSRTVSYEQYF.

This chain uses TRBV7-7 with TRBJ1-1; 7 bases agree with TRBD1. The CDR3 sequence is 13 residues long. Germline lookup yields CDR1 SSHAT and CDR2 FNYEAQ (reference sequence). V lost 5 bases to trimming and J lost 8 bases; unmatched junction nucleotides: 8. CDR3 in DNA: TGTGCCAGCAGCCCAAATCCGGGACAGGAAGCTTTCTTT. This encodes CASSPNPGQEAFF.

The rearrangement joins TRBV18 to TRBJ2-3, with 9 bases lining up with TRBD2. The V and J ends lost 6 bases and 6 bases, in that order; junction bases with no gene match: 10. The CDR3 has 15 residues. Germline CDR1 reads KGHSH; CDR2 reads LQKENI. CDR3 protein: CASSRSGGLRDTQYF. The CDR3 nucleotides are TGTGCCAGCTCTCGTAGCGGGGGCCTACGGGATACGCAGTATTTT.

The chain is built from TRBV30 and TRBJ2-7, with D possibly matching TRBD2 (5 bases). The CDR3 covers 22 residues. Trimming removed 4 bases from V and 3 bases from J, with 40 bases in between. The germline V gene encodes CDR1 GTSNPN and CDR2 SVGIG (reference sequence). For the CDR3, the DNA is TGTGCCTGGACGGTGTGGCGAACCGGGCCTTATCCCCTCGGAGGCCGAGACTACGAGCAGTACTTC. This gives the protein CAWTVWRTGPYPLGGRDYEQYF.

V and J are TRBV4-1 and TRBJ1-2, with 7 positions matching TRBD1. Germline loops: CDR1 MGHRA, CDR2 YSYEKL. Losses at the gene ends were 7 bases for V and 3 bases for J; bases not matched to a gene: 14. The CDR3 spans 16 residues. The CDR3 sequence is CASNMPLRQGHYGYTF. The CDR3 region has the DNA TGCGCCAGCAATATGCCCCTAAGACAGGGACACTATGGCTACACCTTC.

V and J are TRBV19 and TRBJ1-2; D is unclear. The CDR3 runs to 14 residues. The ends were cut back, 3 bases at V and 7 bases at J, with 15 bases in the middle. CDR1 and CDR2 (germline): LNHDA, SQIVND (reference sequence). The CDR3 region is CASSIWNSRSGYTF. CDR3 coding DNA: TGTGCCAGTAGTATTTGGAACAGTCGTTCTGGCTACACCTTC.

The rearrangement joins TRBV27 to TRBJ2-7; 7 bases match TRBD1. The CDR3 contains 14 residues. CDR1 and CDR2 (germline): MNHEY, SMNVEV (reference sequence). V gave up 1 base and J gave up 5 bases; unmatched junction bases: 5. CDR3 loop: CASSLLQGYDEQYF. CDR3 bases: TGTGCCAGCAGTTTATTACAGGGGTACGACGAGCAGTACTTC.

This chain uses TRBV5-6 with TRBJ2-1; 13 bases agree with TRBD2. The CDR3 runs 17 residues. Germline values: CDR1 SGHDT, CDR2 YYEEEE. V gave up 4 bases and J gave up 6 bases; unmatched junction bases: 10. This CDR3 reads CASSLRITSGGANEQFF. The CDR3 DNA sequence: TGTGCCAGCAGCCTTAGGATTACTAGCGGGGGGGCCAATGAGCAGTTCTTC.

This chain uses TRBV7-6 with TRBJ2-7; D perhaps matches TRBD1 (5 bases). V shed 4 bases and J shed 7 bases, with 8 bases lying between them. This CDR3 region has 11 residues. CDR1 is SGHVS and CDR2 is FNYEAQ in the germline V gene. CDR3 in DNA: TGTGCCAGCAGCTCAGGGCAAGAGCAGTACTTC. As protein: CASSSGQEQYF.

This chain links TRBV2 with TRBJ2-3; TRBD2 matches at 12 bases. With V trimmed by 8 bases and J by 3 bases, 6 bases remained unmatched. The germline V gene encodes CDR1 SNHLY and CDR2 FYNNEI. The CDR3 has 15 residues. CDR3 in DNA: TGTGCCAGCGGTACTAGCGGGGGGCTGACAGATACGCAGTATTTT. Translation gives CASGTSGGLTDTQYF.

This chain links TRBV4-1 with TRBJ2-4, with 16 bases fitting TRBD2. Germline V gene sequence: CDR1 MGHRA, CDR2 YSYEKL. J was trimmed by 7 bases and V by 4 bases; bases with no gene match: 7. The CDR3 runs to 17 residues. CDR3 residues: CASSLGLAGGPGNIQYF. Here the CDR3 DNA reads TGCGCCAGCAGCCTGGGACTAGCGGGAGGGCCGGGGAACATTCAGTACTTC.

The rearrangement uses TRBV29-1 and TRBJ1-1, with D perhaps matching TRBD1 (6 bases). The V end lost 3 bases, the J end lost 4 bases, and 15 bases lay between the germline ends. CDR3 length: 14 residues. The germline V gene has CDR1 SQVTM and CDR2 ANQGSEA. The CDR3 DNA reads as TGCAGCGTTGAGGTGGGGGCGCAGGGCACTGAAGCTTTCTTT. It specifies CSVEVGAQGTEAFF.

This clone has just a few counts. The chain joins TRBV10-3 to TRBJ1-6; weak D call: TRBD1 (6 bases). Germline CDR1 is ENHRY and CDR2 is SYGVKD. The CDR3 has 13 residues. Trimming cost V 10 bases and J 4 bases, with 11 bases left between them. The CDR3 spells CATLDSYNSPLHF. The CDR3 DNA sequence: TGTGCCACACTGGACAGTTATAATTCACCCCTCCACTTT.